These 23 T cell receptor beta chains came from one sample sequenced in a study of monozygotic twins with inflammatory bowel disease (dated by TCRdb to between 2018 and 2021). To prepare the library, 5' RACE was applied. Data came from an Illumina HiSeq 2500. After the reads were reprocessed by TCRdb, one entry was made per CDR3 protein sequence, with no DNA. This sample's records show 93,000 or so distinct CDR3 sequences. The ten largest clones take up approximately 2% of the sample. Specimen: blood. Receptors originate from a human donor with ulcerative colitis or Crohn's disease, or a healthy co-twin of an affected twin (not recorded which).

The J gene is TRBJ2-4, the V gene TRBV29-1. Germline CDR1 reads SQVTM; CDR2 reads ANQGSEA. CDR3 length equals 13 residues. This CDR3 reads CSVAGLAKNIQYF.

CDR3 sequence: CSARDLRVGTGSEQFF. The chain has TRBV20-1 and TRBJ2-1; the D gene TCRdb calls, TRBD1, cannot be checked with no DNA. Looked up from germline, CDR1 is DFQATT and CDR2 is SNEGSKA (reference sequence). The length of the CDR3 is 16 residues.

This chain joins TRBV7-9 and TRBJ1-1; TCRdb's D call, TRBD1, is unchecked because there is no DNA. There are 12 residues in the CDR3. Germline V CDR1 and CDR2: SEHNR, FQNEAQ (reference sequence). The CDR3 reads CASSLRGIEAFF.

The rearrangement uses TRBV27 and TRBJ1-5. The CDR3 has 17 residues. Per the germline V gene, CDR1 is MNHEY and CDR2 is SMNVEV (reference sequence). The CDR3 sequence: CASSLKYRGYTNQPQHF.

The J gene is TRBJ2-1, the V gene TRBV24-1; TCRdb names TRBD2, which stays unverified in the absence of DNA. The CDR3 is 19 residues long. Germline V lookup: CDR1 KGHDR, CDR2 SFDVKD. CDR3: CATSDPLAGGPRGVNEQFF.

This chain links TRBV6-5 with TRBJ2-7; TCRdb selects TRBD2, and the lack of DNA leaves this call unchecked. Germline CDR1 is MNHEY and CDR2 is SVGAGI. The CDR3 totals 16 residues. The CDR3 reads CASSFEAGLVLHEQYF.

The J gene is TRBJ2-7, the V gene TRBV12-3 or TRBV12-4. The CDR3 has 13 residues. The CDR3 region is CASSMLVSYEQYF.

The chain recombines TRBV20-1 with TRBJ2-2; there is no DNA to check the TCRdb D call of TRBD1. Germline V gene data show CDR1 as DFQATT and CDR2 as SNEGSKA (reference sequence). The CDR3 spans 14 residues. Here the CDR3 reads CSASRQGGTGELFF.

The V gene is TRBV29-1, the J gene TRBJ1-2. The CDR3 runs to 13 residues. Germline CDR1 SQVTM, CDR2 ANQGSEA. The CDR3 region is CSVVWGANYGYTF. Full variable domain (missing parts from reference TRBV29-1 and TRBJ1-2): SAVISQKPSRDICQRGTSLTIQCQVDSQVTMMFWYRQQPGQSLTLIATANQGSEATYESGFVIDKFPISRPNLTFSTLTVSNMSPEDSSIYLCSVVWGANYGYTFGSGTRLTVV.

This rearrangement joins TRBV5-4 to TRBJ2-2. Germline V CDR1 and CDR2: SGHNT, YYREEE (reference sequence). The CDR3 is made up of 14 amino acids. CDR3 amino acids: CASSSRENTGELFF.

This chain links TRBV29-1 with TRBJ2-6; TCRdb designates TRBD1, a call that cannot be tested without DNA. Germline loops: CDR1 SQVTM, CDR2 ANQGSEA. The CDR3 is 15 residues long. This chain's CDR3 is CSAGTGNSGANVLTF.

This chain links TRBV4-2 with TRBJ2-1; TCRdb indicates TRBD1, and absent DNA this call remains unverified. CDR3 length: 14 residues. Germline CDR1 LGHNA, CDR2 YNFKEQ. Here the CDR3 reads CASSQGQGSNEQFF.

The chain couples TRBV19 to TRBJ2-2. From germline, CDR1 is LNHDA and CDR2 SQIVND (reference sequence). The CDR3 is made up of 15 amino acids. CDR3 amino acids: CASTDGGYLTGELFF.

CDR3 sequence reads: CASSQSIGVNTEAFF. V and J are TRBV4-3 and TRBJ1-1. Germline V gene lookup returns CDR1 LGHNA and CDR2 YSLEER. There are 15 residues in the CDR3.

The CDR3 loop reads CASEGLTYGYTF. The V call is TRBV19, the J call TRBJ1-2. The CDR3 is made up of 12 amino acids. The germline V gene encodes CDR1 LNHDA and CDR2 SQIVND (reference sequence).

The chain couples TRBV28 to TRBJ1-2. CDR3 length equals 12 residues. Per germline, CDR1 MDHEN and CDR2 SYDVKM. This CDR3 reads CASGRADYGCTF.

The chain recombines TRBV11-3 with TRBJ2-1; TCRdb's D call, TRBD1, is unchecked because there is no DNA. This CDR3 is 13 amino acids long. Germline V CDR1 and CDR2: SGHNT, YENEEA. CDR3 sequence: CASSLVGTDEQFF.

The chain carries TRBV18 and TRBJ2-7; the TRBD1 assignment by TCRdb is unverifiable without DNA. There are 14 residues in the CDR3. The germline CDR1 and CDR2 sequences are KGHSH and LQKENI. The CDR3: CASSPPGASYEQYF.

The chain couples TRBV18 to TRBJ2-1; TCRdb's assignment of TRBD1 cannot be checked, as there is no DNA. The CDR3 is 15 amino acids. The V gene's germline CDR1 is KGHSH and CDR2 LQKENI. The CDR3: CASSLGTGANNEQFF. Variable domain in full (rest from reference TRBV18 and TRBJ2-1): NAGVMQNPRHLVRRRGQEARLRCSPMKGHSHVYWYRQLPEEGLKFMVYLQKENIIDESGMPKERFSAEFPKEGPSILRIQQVVRGDSAAYFCASSLGTGANNEQFFGPGTRLTVL.

CDR3 sequence: CASSLAASGNTGELFF. V and J are TRBV7-2 and TRBJ2-2. CDR3 length: 16 residues. Germline-derived CDR1 and CDR2 are SGHTA and FQGNSA.

J is TRBJ2-3 and V is TRBV20-1. This CDR3 has 13 residues. In germline, CDR1 is DFQATT, CDR2 SNEGSKA (reference sequence). The CDR3 here is CSATQTKADTQYF.

The chain has TRBV7-2 and TRBJ1-5; absent DNA, TCRdb's TRBD1 call cannot be checked. Germline V lookup: CDR1 SGHTA, CDR2 FQGNSA. CDR3 length: 14 residues. The CDR3 loop reads CASSYTGGNQPQHF.

The J gene is TRBJ1-2, the V gene TRBV20-1. Germline loops: CDR1 DFQATT, CDR2 SNEGSKA (reference sequence). The CDR3 has 14 residues. CDR3 residues: CSASILGPSYGYTF.